What follows describes a single T cell receptor beta chain. This specimen comes from a study of blood T cell repertoires in COVID-19. For the study at large: Samples of COVID-19 (acute and convalescent) were obtained from the United States, Italy and Spain.

Two consecutive negative NP/OP PCR tests, clearance, or resolved symptoms defined Cohort 3 recovery. This CDR3 region has 19 residues. Trimming took off 0 bases at V and 2 bases at J, with 21 bases between the two ends. Authors' processing steps: Amplification of reference gene primers provided the estimated nucleated cell counts. TCRdb keeps only in-frame clones here, not all; method: immunoSEQ multiplex PCR. D and trimming come from the DNA, and the V and J calls and clone size come from that table. The sample holds about 190,000 clones, 86% seen once. Sample: PBMCs or T cells enriched from blood (not recorded which). This sequence originates from a woman in her twenties or thirties who had recovered from COVID-19. This chain joins TRBV5-3 and TRBJ2-4; maybe TRBD2 (5 bases). Being an ORF, TRBV5-3 has a function that is uncertain. Here the CDR3 reads CARSLGAGWRAGSKNIQYF. CDR3 nucleotides: TGTGCCAGAAGCTTGGGGGCTGGGTGGCGGGCCGGGTCCAAAAACATTCAGTACTTC.